A single sample gave rise to the 31 T cell receptor beta chains below, sequenced in a study of Graves' ophthalmopathy and Graves' hyperthyroidism. Using RNA transcripts, the TCR beta CDR3 regions were amplified. A first-round RT-PCR used HTBI primers, followed by a second-round multiplex PCR. One entry per CDR3 protein, called by TCRdb with MiXCR from the multiplex PCR reads. The top ten clones hold about 7% of a sample with a few hundred thousand distinct CDR3 sequences, 15% of them seen once. Sequencing input: peripheral blood. The receptors shown here come from a woman between 18 and 30 years old with stable Graves' hyperthyroidism.

About this clonotype itself: Likely a read error: the CDR3 ends without its conserved phenylalanine or tryptophan. The rearrangement joins TRBV9 to TRBJ1-1; D is ambiguous. Trimming removed 2 bases from V and 1 base from J, with 6 bases in between. The CDR3 has 13 amino acids. Germline CDR1 SGDLS, CDR2 YYNGEE. The CDR3 DNA reads as TGTGCCAGCAGCGTTTACAAGAACACTGAAGCTTTCGTT. Its protein product is CASSVYKNTEAFV.

This clonotype was counted many times. This sequence may be a read error, since a much larger clone differs from it by one base. This rearrangement joins TRBV24-1 to TRBJ2-5; D perhaps matches TRBD2 (7 bases). Germline V gene lookup returns CDR1 KGHDR and CDR2 SFDVKD. CDR3 length equals 16 residues. In DNA, the CDR3 is TGTGCCACCAGTGCCCCTAGGGGGGGCCGCGGGGAGACCCGGTACTTC. Translation: CATSAPRGGRGETRYF.

The J gene is TRBJ2-2, the V gene TRBV18, with D possibly matching TRBD2 (5 bases). Trimming removed 5 bases from V and 4 bases from J, with 17 bases in between. Germline V gene data show CDR1 as KGHSH and CDR2 as LQKENI. The CDR3 has 16 amino acids. For the CDR3, the DNA is TGTGCCAGCTCAACTAGGACGGTCTCCACCACCGGGGAGCTGTTTTTT. Protein product: CASSTRTVSTTGELFF.

Ten or more counts support this clonotype. The chain employs TRBV11-3 and TRBJ2-7; a weak D match, TRBD1 (5 bases). The V and J ends lost 5 bases and 3 bases respectively, with 17 bases between them. The CDR3 has 15 residues. Germline assignment: CDR1 SGHNT and CDR2 YENEEA. Here the CDR3 DNA reads TGTGCCAGCAGCACCTCAGGGTGGTCTGTCTACGAGCAGTACTTC. This encodes CASSTSGWSVYEQYF. Full variable domain (remainder filled in from reference TRBV11-3 and TRBJ2-7): EAGVVQSPRYKIIEKKQPVAFWCNPISGHNTLYWYLQNLGQGPELLIRYENEEAVDDSQLPKDRFSAERLKGVDSTLKIQPAELGDSAVYLCASSTSGWSVYEQYFGPGTRLTVT.

The table lists this clonotype with many counts. The genes are TRBV9 and TRBJ2-7; 9 bases agree with TRBD1. Germline lookup yields CDR1 SGDLS and CDR2 YYNGEE. This CDR3 comprises 16 residues. V trimming: 0 bases; J trimming: 4 bases; junction bases outside the gene matches: 8. DNA for the CDR3: TGTGCCAGCAGCGTAGGCGCGGGACAGGGTGGGTACGAGCAGTACTTC. Protein sequence: CASSVGAGQGGYEQYF.

This clonotype was counted a single time. The rearrangement joins TRBV12-3 or TRBV12-4 to TRBJ1-5, with 8 bases identical to TRBD1. V lost 4 bases, J lost 9 bases, and 11 bases stayed unmatched. The CDR3 loop spans 15 amino acids. Here the CDR3 DNA reads TGTGCCAGCAGTTGGCAGGGACAGGAGTTATTGCCCCAGCATTTT. Its protein is CASSWQGQELLPQHF.

This clonotype was picked up a small number of times. The rearrangement links TRBV5-5 to TRBJ2-7, with 8 bases aligning to TRBD1. The V and J ends lost 4 bases and 0 bases, in that order; junction bases with no gene match: 9. Germline CDR1 and CDR2: SGHKS and YYEKEE (reference sequence). The CDR3 is 16 residues long. The CDR3 sequence: CASSAGTGWFSYEQYF. DNA for the CDR3: TGTGCCAGCAGCGCTGGGACAGGTTGGTTCTCCTACGAGCAGTACTTC.

This clonotype occurred many times. The chain links TRBV12-3 or TRBV12-4 to TRBJ1-6; D is ambiguous. V lost 6 bases, J lost 4 bases, and 13 bases lay in between. This CDR3 contains 15 residues. The CDR3 is CASRTNGVYNSPLHF. The DNA of the CDR3 is TGTGCCAGCAGGACGAACGGGGTTTATAATTCACCCCTCCACTTT.

The V gene is TRBV3-1, the J gene TRBJ2-2; 11 bases align to TRBD2. CDR3 length: 15 amino acids. V shed 0 bases, J shed 9 bases, and the junction held 3 bases outside the gene matches. Germline lookup yields CDR1 LGHDT and CDR2 YNNKEL (reference sequence). The CDR3 DNA sequence: TGTGCCAGCAGCCAAGACGCTAGCGGGGGGAGGGAGCTGTTTTTT. Translating it yields CASSQDASGGRELFF.

J is TRBJ1-2 and V is TRBV5-1, with 8 bases identical to TRBD1. J gave up 6 bases and V 1 base, and 8 bases lay outside the gene matches. The CDR3 consists of 15 residues. Germline V gene data show CDR1 as SGHRS and CDR2 as YFSETQ. CDR3 amino acids: CASSLQDREGDGYTF. The CDR3 nucleotides read TGCGCCAGCAGCTTGCAGGACAGGGAAGGCGATGGCTACACCTTC.

This clonotype came up many times. This chain uses TRBV11-2 with TRBJ1-2; 7 bases align to TRBD1. V lost 0 bases and J lost 4; bases outside the gene matches: 14. The CDR3 runs to 18 residues. Germline V gene sequence: CDR1 SGHAT, CDR2 FQNNGV. The CDR3, as DNA: TGTGCCAGCAGCTTAGAGATTATGGCAGGGGGATTTAGCTATGGCTACACCTTC. It translates to CASSLEIMAGGFSYGYTF.

This clonotype was found a few times. The chain couples TRBV5-8 to TRBJ1-5; D remains unclear. The CDR3 length is 14 residues. CDR1 and CDR2 from the germline V gene are SGHTS and YDEGEE. Trimming took 2 bases from V and 5 from J, leaving 11 bases between them. CDR3 protein: CASSFIGRDQPQHF. The DNA for the CDR3 is TGTGCCAGCAGCTTCATAGGGAGAGATCAGCCCCAGCATTTT.

This clonotype has ten or more counts. The genes are TRBV7-8 and TRBJ1-2, with TRBD1 matching 7 bases. V gave up 4 bases and J gave up 4 bases; unmatched junction bases: 15. CDR1 SGHVS and CDR2 FQNEAQ come from the germline V gene. This CDR3 comprises 17 residues. CDR3 residues: CASSSLQGSGWAYGYTF. For the CDR3, the DNA is TGTGCCAGCAGCTCCCTACAGGGGTCTGGGTGGGCCTATGGCTACACCTTC.

The genes are TRBV12-3 or TRBV12-4 and TRBJ1-5, with 11 bases identical to TRBD1. Trimming took 3 bases from V and 1 from J; bases not matched to a gene: 2. CDR3 length equals 16 residues. DNA for the CDR3: TGTGCCAGCAGTTTTGGGACAGGGGGGAGCAATCAGCCCCAGCATTTT. As protein: CASSFGTGGSNQPQHF.

This clonotype was seen at least ten times. The V and J genes are TRBV9 and TRBJ1-6; no firm D call. CDR3 length equals 14 residues. V was clipped by 4 bases and J by 5 bases, with 10 bases between them. Looked up from germline, CDR1 is SGDLS and CDR2 is YYNGEE. The chain's CDR3 is CASSQEKHNSPLHF. In DNA form, the CDR3 reads TGTGCCAGCAGCCAAGAGAAACATAATTCACCCCTCCACTTT.

This clonotype was recorded many times. This sequence joins TRBV27 and TRBJ2-5; D gene uncertain. Between the trimmed V and J ends, which lost 3 bases and 4 bases, there was a span of 9 bases. The CDR3 sequence is 13 residues long. Germline CDR1 reads MNHEY; CDR2 reads SMNVEV (reference sequence). Here the CDR3 reads CASSFHERETQYF. The CDR3 DNA reads TGTGCCAGCAGTTTCCACGAGAGAGAGACCCAGTACTTC.

This clonotype was counted ten times or more. The chain carries TRBV19 and TRBJ1-3; no clear D gene. The V end was cut by 5 bases, the J end by 0 bases, with 11 bases between. Germline V gives CDR1 LNHDA, CDR2 SQIVND (reference sequence). CDR3 size: 15 residues. The CDR3 sequence is CASSPTASSGNTIYF. The CDR3 nucleotides read TGTGCCAGTAGTCCGACGGCCAGCTCTGGAAACACCATATATTTT.

This clonotype was detected ten times or more. The V gene is TRBV12-3 or TRBV12-4, the J gene TRBJ1-6, with 8 bases lining up with TRBD1. Trimming cost V 0 bases and J 2 bases; bases outside gene matches: 3. The CDR3 sequence is 17 residues long. CDR3 in amino acids: CASSLALQGAYNSPLHF. The DNA for the CDR3 is TGTGCCAGCAGTTTAGCCCTACAGGGGGCCTATAATTCACCCCTCCACTTT.

This clonotype appeared many times. The chain employs TRBV10-3 and TRBJ1-5, with D hard to call. CDR1 is ENHRY and CDR2 is SYGVKD in the germline V gene. The V end was cut by 0 bases, the J end by 0 bases, with 9 bases between. The CDR3 loop spans 16 amino acids. The CDR3 DNA is TGTGCCATCAGTGAGTCACACAGAGTTAGCAATCAGCCCCAGCATTTT. Its protein product is CAISESHRVSNQPQHF.

This clonotype was counted at least ten times. The gene calls are TRBV11-2 and TRBJ1-2; the match to TRBD1 covers 9 bases. This CDR3 contains 17 residues. J lost 4 bases, V lost 4 bases, and 13 bases had no gene match. Germline CDR1 SGHAT, CDR2 FQNNGV. CDR3 loop: CASSSKAPGQGPYGYTF. The CDR3 bases are TGTGCCAGCAGCTCAAAGGCCCCGGGACAGGGCCCCTATGGCTACACCTTC.

This clonotype was detected many times. The chain uses TRBV7-2 and TRBJ2-5; the D gene is possibly TRBD1 (7 bases). V lost 5 bases and J 5 bases, leaving 15 bases between the germline ends. CDR3 size: 14 residues. The V gene's germline CDR1 is SGHTA and CDR2 FQGNSA. As DNA, the CDR3 is TGTGCCAGCAGCACCGTCAGGGGGAGGGAGACCCAGTACTTC. Residues: CASSTVRGRETQYF.

This clonotype was counted ten times or more. The gene calls are TRBV6-2 or TRBV6-3 and TRBJ1-1; perhaps TRBD1 as D (5 bases). V was shortened by 6 bases and J by 5 bases, with 22 bases between the two germline ends. This CDR3 spans 16 amino acids. Germline V gene sequence: CDR1 MNHEY, CDR2 SVGEGT. The CDR3 spells CASRGFSGRAGTEAFF. CDR3 DNA sequence: TGTGCCAGCAGGGGGTTCTCGGGGCGTGCGGGAACTGAAGCTTTCTTT.

The genes are TRBV24-1 and TRBJ1-5; D is ambiguous. Germline CDR1 reads KGHDR; CDR2 reads SFDVKD. V lost 5 bases to trimming and J lost 4 bases, with 14 bases between them. The CDR3 is 15 amino acids. The CDR3 DNA follows: TGTGCCACCAGTGCCGCTCGAGGAACGAATCAGCCCCAGCATTTT. Its translation is CATSAARGTNQPQHF.

This clonotype has ten or more counts. The chain recombines TRBV6-4 with TRBJ1-6; no clear D. Germline values: CDR1 MRHNA, CDR2 SNTAGT. The CDR3 sequence is 12 residues long. V lost 7 bases and J lost 8, with 9 bases in between. The CDR3 here is CASTTSDSPLHF. The CDR3 bases are TGTGCCAGCACGACCTCCGATTCACCCCTCCACTTT.

This clonotype was seen ten or more times. One end of the junction varies from germline; a read error may be responsible. The V call is TRBV7-3, the J call TRBJ2-5; 9 bases fit TRBD2. From germline, CDR1 is SGHTA and CDR2 FQGTGA. The CDR3 sequence is 20 residues long. The chain's CDR3 is CASSLTTSRTPAGGRETQYF. The CDR3 DNA reads as TGTGCCAGCAGCCTAACTACCTCCCGAACACCAGCGGGGGGTCGGGAGACCCAGTACTTC.

This clonotype has ten or more counts. The chain recombines TRBV24-1 with TRBJ2-6; D unresolved. V shed 7 bases and J shed 0 bases, with 6 bases lying between them. The germline gives CDR1 KGHDR, CDR2 SFDVKD. There are 14 residues in the CDR3. The CDR3 is CATSDGSGANVLTF. CDR3 nucleotide sequence: TGTGCCACCAGCGACGGCTCTGGGGCCAACGTCCTGACTTTC.

This chain connects TRBV3-1 to TRBJ2-7; no firm D call. There are 13 residues in the CDR3. Trimming shortened V by 4 bases and J by 1 base, and 8 bases separated the two germline ends. The germline V gene has CDR1 LGHDT and CDR2 YNNKEL (reference sequence). CDR3 in DNA: TGTGCCAGCAGCCGAGCAGATTCCTACGAGCAGTACTTC. Amino acids: CASSRADSYEQYF.

The chain uses TRBV12-3 or TRBV12-4 and TRBJ2-7, with D possibly TRBD2 on 5 matching bases. The CDR3 extends over 15 amino acids. Trimming left V 5 bases short and J 0 bases short, with 14 bases between. The CDR3 region is CASSLDYTASYEQYF. The CDR3 nucleotides read TGTGCCAGCAGTCTAGACTACACCGCCTCCTACGAGCAGTACTTC.

In its sample, this clonotype was seen many times. The chain is built from TRBV6-5 and TRBJ2-7; 15 nucleotides agree with TRBD2. V was pared by 4 bases and J by 7 bases, with 8 bases of the junction left unmatched. Germline V gives CDR1 MNHEY, CDR2 SVGAGI. CDR3 length: 16 residues. The CDR3 DNA is TGTGCCAGCAGTTCCCTCGGACTAGCGGGGGGGGAAGAGCAGTACTTC. Encoded protein: CASSSLGLAGGEEQYF.

This chain connects TRBV20-1 to TRBJ2-4; 9 bases fit TRBD1. Germline CDR1 and CDR2: DFQATT and SNEGSKA (reference sequence). The CDR3 is 13 amino acids. Written as DNA, the CDR3 is TGCAGCGGGGATGCGGGACAGGGATACATTCAGTACTTC. The encoded protein is CSGDAGQGYIQYF.

The chain carries TRBV7-8 and TRBJ2-5; 8 nucleotides align to TRBD1. The V and J ends lost 4 bases and 5 bases, in that order; junction bases with no gene match: 9. The CDR3 consists of 15 residues. Germline loops: CDR1 SGHVS, CDR2 FQNEAQ. In DNA, the CDR3 is TGTGCCAGCAGCTGGGACAGGATCGACCTGGAGACCCAGTACTTC. Protein product: CASSWDRIDLETQYF.